Listed here are 7 T cell receptor beta chains from one sample, sequenced in a study of monozygotic twins with inflammatory bowel disease. From its re-call of the 5' RACE reads, TCRdb lists each CDR3 protein once, without DNA. The sample has 400,000 to 500,000 distinct CDR3 sequences, and its top ten clones hold roughly 2.5%. Input material: blood. The receptor source for this set is a human donor with ulcerative colitis or Crohn's disease, or a healthy co-twin of an affected twin (not recorded which).

The rearrangement uses TRBV5-6 and TRBJ1-1; TCRdb gives TRBD1 as the D gene, but with no DNA this cannot be confirmed. The germline V gene has CDR1 SGHDT and CDR2 YYEEEE. The CDR3 extends over 15 amino acids. The CDR3 here is CASSLGGKKNTEAFF.

This rearrangement joins TRBV5-1 to TRBJ1-4. This CDR3 spans 15 amino acids. The V gene's germline CDR1 is SGHRS and CDR2 YFSETQ. The CDR3 reads CASSFLDGRGEKLFF.

V usage is TRBV28 and J usage is TRBJ2-7. The V gene's germline CDR1 is MDHEN and CDR2 SYDVKM. The CDR3 contains 11 residues. CDR3 sequence reads: CASSGNYEQYF.

The V gene is TRBV7-9, the J gene TRBJ1-1. The CDR3 loop spans 13 amino acids. Germline-derived CDR1 and CDR2 are SEHNR and FQNEAQ (reference sequence). CDR3 sequence reads: CASSQPIGTEAFF.

The CDR3 here is CASSLGGRASDTQYF. The V and J genes are TRBV5-1 and TRBJ2-3; the D call of TRBD2 rests on TCRdb alone, since no DNA is present to check it. There are 15 residues in the CDR3. Germline CDR1 reads SGHRS; CDR2 reads YFSETQ.

J is TRBJ1-5 and V is TRBV28. Germline V gives CDR1 MDHEN, CDR2 SYDVKM. The length of the CDR3 is 14 residues. CDR3 residues: CASSLVGGDQPQHF.

This chain links TRBV5-1 with TRBJ2-7. This CDR3 region has 14 residues. CDR1 is SGHRS, CDR2 YFSETQ, per germline. CDR3 loop: CASSSGRTSYEQYF.